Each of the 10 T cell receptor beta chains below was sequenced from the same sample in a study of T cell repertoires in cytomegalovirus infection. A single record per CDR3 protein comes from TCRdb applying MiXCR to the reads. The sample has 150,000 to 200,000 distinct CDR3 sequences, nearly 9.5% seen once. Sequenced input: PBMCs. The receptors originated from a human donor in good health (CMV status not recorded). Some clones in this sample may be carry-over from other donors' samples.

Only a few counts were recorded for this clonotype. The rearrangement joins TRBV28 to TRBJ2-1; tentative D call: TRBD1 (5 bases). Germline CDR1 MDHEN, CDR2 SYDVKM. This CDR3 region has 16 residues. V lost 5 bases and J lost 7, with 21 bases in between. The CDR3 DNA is TGTGCCAGCAGTCCAAAATTCCAGGGTGAGAAAAATGAGCAGTTCTTC. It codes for CASSPKFQGEKNEQFF.

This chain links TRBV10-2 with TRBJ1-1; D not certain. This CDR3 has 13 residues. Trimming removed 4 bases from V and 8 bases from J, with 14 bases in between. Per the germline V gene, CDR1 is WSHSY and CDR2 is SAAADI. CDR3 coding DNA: TGCGCCAGCAGTGTGGTCCAGGAAGGGGAAGCTTTCTTT. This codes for CASSVVQEGEAFF.

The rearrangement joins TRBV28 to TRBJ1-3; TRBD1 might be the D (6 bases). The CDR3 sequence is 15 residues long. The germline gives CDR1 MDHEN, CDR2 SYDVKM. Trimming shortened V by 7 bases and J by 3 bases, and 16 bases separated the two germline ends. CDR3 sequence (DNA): TGTGCCAGCAACTTGGGGGAAGGGGGTGGAAACACCATATATTTT. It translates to CASNLGEGGGNTIYF.

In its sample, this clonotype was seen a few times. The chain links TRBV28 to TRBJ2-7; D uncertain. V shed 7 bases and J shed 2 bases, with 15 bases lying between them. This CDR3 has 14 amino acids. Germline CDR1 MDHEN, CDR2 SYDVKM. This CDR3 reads CASISPAMPYEQYF. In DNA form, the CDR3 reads TGTGCCAGCATAAGCCCTGCAATGCCCTACGAGCAGTACTTC.

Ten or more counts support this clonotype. The CDR3 coding sequence is TGTGCCAGCAGTTACGGGGGGGCCGCCTACGAGCAGTACTTC. Its translation: CASSYGGAAYEQYF. V and J are TRBV27 and TRBJ2-7; 8 nucleotides match TRBD2. Looked up from germline, CDR1 is MNHEY and CDR2 is SMNVEV (reference sequence). This CDR3 is 14 amino acids long. Trimming at V came to 4 bases and at J to 2 bases, leaving 4 bases not matched to a gene.

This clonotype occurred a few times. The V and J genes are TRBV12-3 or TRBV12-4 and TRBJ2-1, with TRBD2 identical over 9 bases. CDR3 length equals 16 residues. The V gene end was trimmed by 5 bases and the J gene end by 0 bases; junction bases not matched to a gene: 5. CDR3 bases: TGTGCCAGCAGTCCAGCGGGGGGCAGCTCCTACAATGAGCAGTTCTTC. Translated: CASSPAGGSSYNEQFF.

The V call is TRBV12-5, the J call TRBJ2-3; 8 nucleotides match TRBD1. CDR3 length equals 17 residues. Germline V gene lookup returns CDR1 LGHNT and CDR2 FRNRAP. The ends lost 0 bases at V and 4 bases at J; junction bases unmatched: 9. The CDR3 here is CASGLVIGTGLSDTQYF. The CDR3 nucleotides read TGTGCTAGTGGTTTGGTAATTGGGACAGGATTATCAGATACGCAGTATTTT.

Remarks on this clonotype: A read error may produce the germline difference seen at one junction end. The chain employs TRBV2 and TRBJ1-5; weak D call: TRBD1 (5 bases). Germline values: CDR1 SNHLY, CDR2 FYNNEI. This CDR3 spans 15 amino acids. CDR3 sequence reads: CASCDGSGTVRPQHF. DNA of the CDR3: TGTGCCAGCTGTGACGGCTCAGGGACTGTCAGACCCCAGCATTTT.

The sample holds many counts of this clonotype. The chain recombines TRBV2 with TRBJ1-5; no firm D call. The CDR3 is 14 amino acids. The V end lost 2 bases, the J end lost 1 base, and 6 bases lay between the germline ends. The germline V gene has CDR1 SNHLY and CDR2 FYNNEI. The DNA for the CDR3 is TGTGCCAGCAGTGAAATACAGAGCAATCAGCCCCAGCATTTT. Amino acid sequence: CASSEIQSNQPQHF.

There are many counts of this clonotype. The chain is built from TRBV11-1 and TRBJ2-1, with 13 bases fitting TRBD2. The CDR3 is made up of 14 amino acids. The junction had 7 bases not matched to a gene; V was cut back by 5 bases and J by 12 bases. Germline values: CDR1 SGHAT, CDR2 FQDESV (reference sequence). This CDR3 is CASSHRTSGRLQFF. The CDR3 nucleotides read TGTGCCAGCAGCCACCGGACTAGCGGGAGACTGCAGTTCTTC.